Each of the 25 T cell receptor beta chains below was sequenced from the same sample in a study of control samples from healthy donors and cancer patients. Using immunoSEQ multiplex PCR, the repertoire was profiled, and TCRdb retains in-frame clones only, with some absent. The sample includes about 82,000 clones, about 94% of them seen just once. Sequenced: blood. The source is a woman in her late teens or twenties in good health.

The chain joins TRBV4-2 to TRBJ2-5; TRBD1 might be the D (7 bases). Trimming took 6 bases from V and 4 from J, leaving 18 bases between them. Germline lookup yields CDR1 LGHNA and CDR2 YNFKEQ. The CDR3 sequence is 15 residues long. The CDR3 DNA is TGTGCCAGCAGACTGGGCGGGACAGACATAGAGACCCAGTACTTC. Translation gives CASRLGGTDIETQYF.

The rearrangement joins TRBV5-1 to TRBJ2-2, with 9 bases that match TRBD1. CDR1 SGHRS and CDR2 YFSETQ come from the germline V gene. The CDR3 loop spans 16 amino acids. V lost 3 bases, J lost 1 base, and 4 bases stayed unmatched. The CDR3 bases are TGCGCCAGCAGCTCGGCGGGACAGGGGAACACCGGGGAGCTGTTTTTT. The encoded protein is CASSSAGQGNTGELFF.

The chain joins TRBV24-1 to TRBJ2-5; 14 nucleotides match TRBD2. Losses at the gene ends were 4 bases for V and 3 bases for J; bases not matched to a gene: 3. There are 16 residues in the CDR3. CDR1 is KGHDR, CDR2 SFDVKD, per germline. The CDR3 sequence: CATSDRTSGRKETQYF. DNA for the CDR3: TGTGCCACCAGTGACAGGACTAGCGGGAGGAAAGAGACCCAGTACTTC.

This chain joins TRBV28 and TRBJ2-3, with D unresolved. Trimming cost V 8 bases and J 6 bases, with 6 bases left between them. This CDR3 contains 10 residues. Per germline, CDR1 MDHEN and CDR2 SYDVKM. CDR3 sequence reads: CASAADTQYF. CDR3 nucleotide sequence: TGTGCCAGCGCCGCGGATACGCAGTATTTT.

V is TRBV15 and J is TRBJ2-1; 7 bases are a match to TRBD2. With V trimmed by 0 bases and J by 7 bases, 9 bases remained unmatched. CDR1 and CDR2 from the germline V gene are LNHNV and YYDKDF (reference sequence). The CDR3 spans 16 residues. The CDR3 coding sequence is TGTGCCACCAGCAGAGAGGGAGGCGGGAGAGGGAATGAGCAGTTCTTC. It yields the protein CATSREGGGRGNEQFF. The full variable domain, in which reference TRBV15 and TRBJ2-1 provide the parts outside the CDR3, is DAMVIQNPRYQVTQFGKPVTLSCSQTLNHNVMYWYQQKSSQAPKLLFHYYDKDFNNEADTPDNFQSRRPNTSFCFLDIRSPGLGDTAMYLCATSREGGGRGNEQFFGPGTRLTVL.

This clone was seen once. This chain links TRBV7-3 with TRBJ2-7; 7 nucleotides align to TRBD2. J lost 1 base, V lost 0 bases, and 3 bases had no gene match. Germline V gene data show CDR1 as SGHTA and CDR2 as FQGTGA. The CDR3 is 15 amino acids. This CDR3 is CASSLTGGISYEQYF. The CDR3 bases are TGTGCCAGCAGCTTAACGGGGGGGATTTCCTACGAGCAGTACTTC.

The chain has TRBV7-9 and TRBJ2-7; D unresolved. Deletions cut 4 bases from V and 5 bases from J, with 15 bases between. Germline values: CDR1 SEHNR, CDR2 FQNEAQ (reference sequence). The CDR3 has 14 residues. The DNA of the CDR3 is TGTGCCAGCAGCTCTCTCCTGGGTATACACGAGCAGTACTTC. Amino acids: CASSSLLGIHEQYF.

The chain couples TRBV4-1 to TRBJ2-2; tentatively, D is TRBD1 (6 bases). Germline V gene lookup returns CDR1 MGHRA and CDR2 YSYEKL. This CDR3 is built from 16 residues. The V end was cut by 7 bases, the J end by 6 bases, with 21 bases between. CDR3 protein: CASTPHDTGFPGELFF. The CDR3 bases are TGCGCCAGCACCCCACATGACACAGGGTTTCCCGGGGAGCTGTTTTTT.

This chain joins TRBV28 and TRBJ2-3; D is perhaps TRBD1 or TRBD2 (6 bases each). The CDR3 spans 15 residues. Germline CDR1 MDHEN, CDR2 SYDVKM. V dropped 6 bases and J dropped 4 bases, with 17 bases sitting between them. CDR3 sequence (DNA): TGTGCCAGCAGGCCCCTCCGGGGGCGAGCAGATACGCAGTATTTT. Translating it yields CASRPLRGRADTQYF.

This clone was counted between two and nine times. The chain is built from TRBV2 and TRBJ2-2; 7 positions match TRBD1. In germline, CDR1 is SNHLY, CDR2 FYNNEI. The V and J ends lost 7 bases and 2 bases, in that order; junction bases with no gene match: 7. There are 15 residues in the CDR3. The CDR3, as DNA: TGTGCCAGCATGGGTAGGGGGCGAAACACCGGGGAGCTGTTTTTT. It is translated as CASMGRGRNTGELFF. Complete variable domain (other parts from reference TRBV2 and TRBJ2-2): EPEVTQTPSHQVTQMGQEVILRCVPISNHLYFYWYRQILGQKVEFLVSFYNNEISEKSEIFDDQFSVERPDGSNFTLKIRSTKLEDSAMYFCASMGRGRNTGELFFGEGSRLTVL.

The chain carries TRBV6-1 and TRBJ1-2; D remains unclear. Germline lookup yields CDR1 MNHNS and CDR2 SASEGT. The V and J ends lost 3 bases and 2 bases respectively, with 13 bases between them. The CDR3 contains 15 residues. The CDR3 coding sequence is TGTGCCAGCAGTGATAGTTGGATCCTAAACTATGGCTACACCTTC. It codes for CASSDSWILNYGYTF.

The chain combines TRBV7-2 with TRBJ2-3; perhaps TRBD1 as D (6 bases). The CDR3 is made up of 16 amino acids. Trimming removed 5 bases from V and 1 base from J, with 16 bases in between. Germline CDR1 reads SGHTA; CDR2 reads FQGNSA. The CDR3 spells CASSPVGTLGTDTQYF. DNA for the CDR3: TGTGCCAGCAGCCCAGTCGGGACATTAGGCACAGATACGCAGTATTTT.

The chain links TRBV16 to TRBJ1-2, with no clear D. The CDR3 has 13 amino acids. The germline gives CDR1 KGHSY, CDR2 FQNENV. V was shortened by 0 bases and J by 4 bases, with 6 bases between the two germline ends. The CDR3 loop is CASSQSRAYGYTF. The CDR3 bases are TGTGCCAGCAGCCAATCTCGGGCCTATGGCTACACCTTC.

V gene TRBV6-5 combines with J gene TRBJ2-2, with D unclear. Per germline, CDR1 MNHEY and CDR2 SVGAGI. Trimming removed 6 bases from V and 10 bases from J, with 9 bases in between. The CDR3 extends over 11 amino acids. The CDR3 DNA reads TGTGCCAGCAGCCAAGCCGCGGAGCTGTTTTTT. Its protein is CASSQAAELFF.

The gene calls are TRBV2 and TRBJ2-7; no firm D call. There are 14 residues in the CDR3. Germline V gene sequence: CDR1 SNHLY, CDR2 FYNNEI. Trimming removed 8 bases from V and 1 base from J, with 15 bases in between. CDR3 in amino acids: CASRLEPQSYEQYF. CDR3 DNA: TGTGCCAGCCGATTAGAACCGCAATCCTACGAGCAGTACTTC.

This chain links TRBV5-1 with TRBJ1-1, with TRBD1 identical over 8 bases. J was trimmed by 5 bases and V by 4 bases; bases with no gene match: 16. The V gene's germline CDR1 is SGHRS and CDR2 YFSETQ. CDR3 size: 17 residues. The CDR3 DNA sequence: TGCGCCAGCAGCCTTGGAACGGGACAGGCAATTTTGACTGAAGCTTTCTTT. Its translation is CASSLGTGQAILTEAFF.

The chain joins TRBV28 to TRBJ1-5; unclear D gene. Trimming stripped 6 bases from V and 5 bases from J, with 11 bases between. Per germline, CDR1 MDHEN and CDR2 SYDVKM. The CDR3 extends over 13 amino acids. In DNA form, the CDR3 reads TGTGCCAGCAGGATCTTGGTGGATCAGCCCCAGCATTTT. Residues: CASRILVDQPQHF.

The chain recombines TRBV5-1 with TRBJ2-1; 12 positions agree with TRBD2. Germline loops: CDR1 SGHRS, CDR2 YFSETQ. This CDR3 is built from 15 residues. Trimming at V came to 4 bases and at J to 8 bases, leaving 7 bases not matched to a gene. CDR3 region: CASSLPSGGGHEQFF. CDR3 nucleotides: TGCGCCAGCAGCCTCCCTAGCGGGGGGGGCCATGAGCAGTTCTTC.

The rearrangement uses TRBV27 and TRBJ2-7, with D unresolved. Germline V CDR1 and CDR2: MNHEY, SMNVEV (reference sequence). CDR3 length equals 16 residues. Trimming shortened V by 4 bases and J by 0 bases, and 16 bases separated the two germline ends. This CDR3 is CASSSPLAYSSYEQYF. The DNA of the CDR3 is TGTGCCAGCAGTTCCCCCTTAGCTTACAGCTCCTACGAGCAGTACTTC.

The genes are TRBV19 and TRBJ1-1; no clear D gene. This CDR3 is 13 amino acids long. Trimming stripped 5 bases from V and 0 bases from J, with 7 bases between. Germline V gene lookup returns CDR1 LNHDA and CDR2 SQIVND (reference sequence). CDR3 coding DNA: TGTGCCAGTAGTCAAGCTATGAACACTGAAGCTTTCTTT. It translates to CASSQAMNTEAFF.

The chain joins TRBV5-1 to TRBJ1-1, with a possible D match to TRBD1 (5 bases). Trimming cost V 0 bases and J 4 bases, with 10 bases left between them. The CDR3 loop spans 14 amino acids. The germline V gene encodes CDR1 SGHRS and CDR2 YFSETQ. Here the CDR3 DNA reads TGCGCCAGCAGCTTGGCGCCAGGGAGCACTGAAGCTTTCTTT. The encoded protein is CASSLAPGSTEAFF.

The chain couples TRBV28 to TRBJ1-5; D remains ambiguous. Germline-derived CDR1 and CDR2 are MDHEN and SYDVKM. V was shortened by 2 bases and J by 5 bases, with 7 bases between the two germline ends. The CDR3 extends over 13 amino acids. CDR3 loop: CASSLEVDQPQHF. As DNA, the CDR3 is TGTGCCAGCAGTTTAGAGGTGGATCAGCCCCAGCATTTT.

This clone was seen more than once but under ten times. The J gene is TRBJ1-4, the V gene TRBV27; TRBD1 might be the D (5 bases). The CDR3 is 14 amino acids. Germline loops: CDR1 MNHEY, CDR2 SMNVEV (reference sequence). Trimming left V 3 bases short and J 10 bases short, with 15 bases between. CDR3 bases: TGTGCCAGCAGTTTGAACAGGTTGGGAGGAAAACTGTTTTTT. This translates into CASSLNRLGGKLFF. The whole variable domain, remainder taken from reference TRBV27 and TRBJ1-4, is EAQVTQNPRYLITVTGKKLTVTCSQNMNHEYMSWYRQDPGLGLRQIYYSMNVEVTDKGDVPEGYKVSRKEKRNFPLILESPSPNQTSLYFCASSLNRLGGKLFFGSGTQLSVL.

This clone has a single count. The chain uses TRBV19 and TRBJ1-1; 11 nucleotides agree with TRBD1. The junction had 4 bases not matched to a gene; V was cut back by 3 bases and J by 4 bases. This CDR3 comprises 15 residues. Germline CDR1 reads LNHDA; CDR2 reads SQIVND (reference sequence). The CDR3 spells CASSIWGQGGTEAFF. The CDR3 DNA reads as TGTGCCAGTAGTATTTGGGGACAGGGGGGCACTGAAGCTTTCTTT.

V is TRBV6-5 and J is TRBJ1-2, with D perhaps matching TRBD1 (6 bases). V was shortened by 6 bases and J by 4 bases, with 18 bases between the two germline ends. Looked up from germline, CDR1 is MNHEY and CDR2 is SVGAGI. The CDR3 sequence is 15 residues long. The CDR3 DNA reads as TGTGCCAGCAGCGATGACAGGTCACCCCTCTATGGCTACACCTTC. Protein sequence: CASSDDRSPLYGYTF.